Described below is a single T cell receptor beta chain sequence and its context. Followed longitudinally, the Seattle patients had been enrolled during active infection. Profiling relied on immunoSEQ multiplex PCR, and the TCRdb table lists in-frame clones only, not all of them. The repertoire consists of about 410,000 clones, with about 89% occurring once and the leading ten covering roughly 1.6%. The record originates from a study of blood T cell repertoires in COVID-19. Study in general: Collection of acute and convalescent COVID-19 samples took place in the United States, Italy and Spain. PBMCs, B-cell-depleted T cells, or T cells were the source of the cDNA or gDNA that made up the material.

Trimming shortened V by 4 bases and J by 0 bases, and 7 bases separated the two germline ends. Germline CDR1 is SGHTA and CDR2 is FQGNSA. CDR3 length equals 14 residues. The sequencing sample was made of peripheral blood. This clonotype was obtained from a woman in her thirties or forties with COVID-19, enrolled during active disease. The rearrangement joins TRBV7-2 to TRBJ1-5; D call uncertain. The DNA of the CDR3 is TGTGCCAGCAGCTCCGAGTTTAGCAATCAGCCCCAGCATTTT. Translating gives CASSSEFSNQPQHF.